Sequencing of this TCR beta chain was carried out in a study of type 1 regulatory T cells. Study-wide background: An in vitro protocol generated T-allo10, a Tr1-enriched, alloantigen-specific CD4 T cell product.

General study findings and limits: Compared with non-Tr1 cells, Tr1 cells showed a narrower TCR repertoire.

A single record per CDR3 protein comes from TCRdb applying MiXCR to the reads. The data hold just under 65,000 distinct CDR3 sequences, with roughly half observed a single time. The CDR3 runs to 13 residues. Germline V CDR1 and CDR2: LNHDA, SQIVND (reference sequence). V lost 9 bases and J 1 base, leaving 12 bases between the germline ends. This clonotype has just a few counts. Antigen unknown. The chain has TRBV19 and TRBJ1-1; D gene unclear. The TCR was taken from a human donor in good health. Material for sequencing was cultured non-Tr1 T cells, either the whole culture or a sorted T cell fraction (not recorded which). In DNA, the CDR3 is TGTGCCAGCAGCCAACTACCGAACACTGAAGCTTTCTTT. This codes for CASSQLPNTEAFF. The whole variable domain, remainder taken from reference TRBV19 and TRBJ1-1, is DGGITQSPKYLFRKEGQNVTLSCEQNLNHDAMYWYRQDPGQGLRLIYYSQIVNDFQKGDIAEGYSVSREKKESFPLTVTSAQKNPTAFYLCASSQLPNTEAFFGQGTRLTVV.